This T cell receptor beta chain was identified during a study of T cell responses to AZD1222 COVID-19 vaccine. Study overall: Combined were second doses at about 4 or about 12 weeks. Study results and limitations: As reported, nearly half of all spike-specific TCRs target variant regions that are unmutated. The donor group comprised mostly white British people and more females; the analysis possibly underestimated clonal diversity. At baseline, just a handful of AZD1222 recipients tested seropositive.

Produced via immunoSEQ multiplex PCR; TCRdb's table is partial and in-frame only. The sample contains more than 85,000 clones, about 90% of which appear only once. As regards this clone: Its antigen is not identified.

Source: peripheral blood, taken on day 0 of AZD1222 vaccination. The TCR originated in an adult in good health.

CDR3 protein: CASSLSMGRETQYF. Written as DNA, the CDR3 is TGTGCCAGCAGTTTATCGATGGGAAGAGAGACCCAGTACTTC. This chain joins TRBV27 and TRBJ2-5; D gene unclear. The CDR3 totals 14 residues. Germline V lookup: CDR1 MNHEY, CDR2 SMNVEV (reference sequence). V was cut by 0 bases and J by 4 bases, with 9 bases left in between.